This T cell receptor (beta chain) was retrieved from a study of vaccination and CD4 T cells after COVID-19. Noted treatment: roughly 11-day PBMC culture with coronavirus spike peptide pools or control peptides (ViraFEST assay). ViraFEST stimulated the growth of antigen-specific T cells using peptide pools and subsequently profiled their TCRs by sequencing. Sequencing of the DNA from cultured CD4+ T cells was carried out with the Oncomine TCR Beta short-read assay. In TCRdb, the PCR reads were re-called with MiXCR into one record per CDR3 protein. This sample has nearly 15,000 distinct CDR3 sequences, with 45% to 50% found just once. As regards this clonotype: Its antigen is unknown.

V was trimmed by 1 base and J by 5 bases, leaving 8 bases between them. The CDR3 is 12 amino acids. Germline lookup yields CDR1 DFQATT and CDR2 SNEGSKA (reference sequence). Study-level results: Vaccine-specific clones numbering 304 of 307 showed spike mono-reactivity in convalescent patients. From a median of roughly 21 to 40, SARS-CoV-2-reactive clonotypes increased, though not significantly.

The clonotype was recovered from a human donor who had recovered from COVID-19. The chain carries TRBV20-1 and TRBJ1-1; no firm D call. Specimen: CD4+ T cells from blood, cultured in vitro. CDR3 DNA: TGCAGTGCTAGAGGGTCGTCGACTGAAGCTTTCTTT. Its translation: CSARGSSTEAFF.